The sequence of this T cell receptor (beta chain) was determined in a study of cytomegalovirus exposure and HLA in healthy donors. V was clipped by 5 bases and J by 10 bases; unmatched bases: 4. This CDR3 spans 11 amino acids. The germline V gene encodes CDR1 DFQATT and CDR2 SNEGSKA (reference sequence). This clone was observed once. Some clones are missing from TCRdb's copy, which holds only in-frame ones; the method was immunoSEQ multiplex PCR. Of 180,000 or so clones in the sample, more than 75% were seen once. The source material was PBMCs. This clonotype originated in a man under 40 in good health and CMV-seropositive. V gene TRBV20-1 combines with J gene TRBJ2-1; 8 bases line up with TRBD1. For the CDR3, the DNA is TGCAGTGCTGACCGGGACAGGGAGCAGTTCTTC. Encoded protein: CSADRDREQFF.